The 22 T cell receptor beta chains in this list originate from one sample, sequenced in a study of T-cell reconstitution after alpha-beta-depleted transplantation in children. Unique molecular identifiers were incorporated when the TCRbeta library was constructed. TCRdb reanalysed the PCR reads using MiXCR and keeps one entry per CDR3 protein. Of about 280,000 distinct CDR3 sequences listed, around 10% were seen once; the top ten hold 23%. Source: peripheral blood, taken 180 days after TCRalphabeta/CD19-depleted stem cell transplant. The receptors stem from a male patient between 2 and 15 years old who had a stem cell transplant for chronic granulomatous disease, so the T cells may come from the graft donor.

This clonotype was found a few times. The CDR3 sequence: CAWSLYTGGTEAFF. CDR3 nucleotide sequence: TGTGCCTGGAGTCTATATACAGGGGGCACTGAAGCTTTCTTT. The chain uses TRBV30 and TRBJ1-1, with 8 positions matching TRBD1. Germline CDR1 reads GTSNPN; CDR2 reads SVGIG (reference sequence). The CDR3 is made up of 14 amino acids. The ends lost 2 bases at V and 4 bases at J; junction bases unmatched: 6.

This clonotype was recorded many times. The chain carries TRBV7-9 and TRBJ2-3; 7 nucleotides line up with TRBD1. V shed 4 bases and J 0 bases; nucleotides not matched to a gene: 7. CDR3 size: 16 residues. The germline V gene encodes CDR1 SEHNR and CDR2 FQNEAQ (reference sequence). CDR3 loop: CASSSRLDRSTDTQYF. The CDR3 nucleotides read TGTGCCAGCAGCTCTCGACTGGACAGGAGCACAGATACGCAGTATTTT.

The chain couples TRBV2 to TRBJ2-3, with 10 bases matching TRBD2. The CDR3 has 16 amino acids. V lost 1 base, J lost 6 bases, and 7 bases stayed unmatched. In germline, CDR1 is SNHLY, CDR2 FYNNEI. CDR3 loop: CASSEGGGLAPDTQYF. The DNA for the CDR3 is TGTGCCAGCAGTGAAGGAGGGGGACTAGCGCCTGATACGCAGTATTTT.

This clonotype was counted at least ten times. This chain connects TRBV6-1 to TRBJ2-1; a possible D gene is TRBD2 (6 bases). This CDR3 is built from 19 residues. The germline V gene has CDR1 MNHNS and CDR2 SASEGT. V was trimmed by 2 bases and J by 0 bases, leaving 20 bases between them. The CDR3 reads CASSEMPQWEESSYNEQFF. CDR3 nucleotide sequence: TGTGCCAGCAGTGAAATGCCACAGTGGGAGGAGAGCTCCTACAATGAGCAGTTCTTC.

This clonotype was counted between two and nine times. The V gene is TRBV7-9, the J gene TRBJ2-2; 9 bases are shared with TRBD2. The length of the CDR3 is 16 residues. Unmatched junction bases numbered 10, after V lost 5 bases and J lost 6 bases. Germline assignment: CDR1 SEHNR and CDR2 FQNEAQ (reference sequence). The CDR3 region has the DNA TGTGCCAGCAGCGTTCCCGTAGCGGGAGTCGCCGGGGAGCTGTTTTTT. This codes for CASSVPVAGVAGELFF.

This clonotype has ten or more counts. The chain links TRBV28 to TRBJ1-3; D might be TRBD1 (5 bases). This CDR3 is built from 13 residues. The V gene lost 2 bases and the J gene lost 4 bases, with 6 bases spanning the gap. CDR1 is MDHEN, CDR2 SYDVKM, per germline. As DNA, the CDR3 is TGTGCCAGCAGTTTACGGGGGGGAAACACCATATATTTT. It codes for CASSLRGGNTIYF.

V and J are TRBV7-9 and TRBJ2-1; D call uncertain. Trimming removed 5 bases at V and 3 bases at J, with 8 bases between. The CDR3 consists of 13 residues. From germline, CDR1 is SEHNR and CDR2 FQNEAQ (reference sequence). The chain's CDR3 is CASSPWVYNEQFF. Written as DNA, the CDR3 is TGTGCCAGCAGCCCATGGGTCTACAATGAGCAGTTCTTC.

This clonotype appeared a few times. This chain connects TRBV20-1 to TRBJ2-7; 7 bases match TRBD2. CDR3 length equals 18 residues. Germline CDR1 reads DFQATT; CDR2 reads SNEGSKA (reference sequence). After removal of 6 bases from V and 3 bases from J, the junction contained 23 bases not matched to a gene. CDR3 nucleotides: TGCAGTGCGCCAGGTCTTACCACATCTAGCGGAGATATCTACGAGCAGTACTTC. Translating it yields CSAPGLTTSSGDIYEQYF.

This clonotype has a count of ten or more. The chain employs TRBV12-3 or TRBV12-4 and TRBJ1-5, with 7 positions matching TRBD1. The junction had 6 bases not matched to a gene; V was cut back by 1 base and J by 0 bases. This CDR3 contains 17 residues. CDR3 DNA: TGTGCCAGCAGTTTAGAGGTAGGGGGCTTTAGCAATCAGCCCCAGCATTTT. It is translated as CASSLEVGGFSNQPQHF.

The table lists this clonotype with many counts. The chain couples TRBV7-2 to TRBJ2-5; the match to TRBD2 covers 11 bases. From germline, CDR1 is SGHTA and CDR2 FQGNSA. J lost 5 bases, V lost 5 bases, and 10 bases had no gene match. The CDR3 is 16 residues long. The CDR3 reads CASSPQLAGASETQYF. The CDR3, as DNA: TGTGCCAGCAGCCCTCAACTAGCGGGGGCTTCGGAGACCCAGTACTTC.

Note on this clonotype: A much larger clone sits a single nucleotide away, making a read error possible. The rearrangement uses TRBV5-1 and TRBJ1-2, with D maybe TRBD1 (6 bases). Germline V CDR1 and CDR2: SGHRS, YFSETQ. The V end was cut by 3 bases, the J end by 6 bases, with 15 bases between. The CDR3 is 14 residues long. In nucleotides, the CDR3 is TGCGCCAGCAGCTCCAAACAGGGACTCCATGGCTACACCTTC. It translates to CASSSKQGLHGYTF.

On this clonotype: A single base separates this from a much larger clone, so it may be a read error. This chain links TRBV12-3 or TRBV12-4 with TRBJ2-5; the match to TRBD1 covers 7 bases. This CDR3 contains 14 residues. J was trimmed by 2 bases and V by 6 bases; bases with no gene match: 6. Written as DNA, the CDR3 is TGTGCCAGCAGGTTGGGACAGACTCAAGAGACCCAGTACTTC. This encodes CASRLGQTQETQYF.

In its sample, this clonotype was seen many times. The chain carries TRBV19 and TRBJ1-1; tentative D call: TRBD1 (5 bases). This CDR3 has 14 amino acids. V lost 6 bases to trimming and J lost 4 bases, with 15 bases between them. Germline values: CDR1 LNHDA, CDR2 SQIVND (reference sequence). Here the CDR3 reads CASSPGGGSTEAFF. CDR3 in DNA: TGTGCCAGTAGCCCCGGGGGGGGAAGCACTGAAGCTTTCTTT.

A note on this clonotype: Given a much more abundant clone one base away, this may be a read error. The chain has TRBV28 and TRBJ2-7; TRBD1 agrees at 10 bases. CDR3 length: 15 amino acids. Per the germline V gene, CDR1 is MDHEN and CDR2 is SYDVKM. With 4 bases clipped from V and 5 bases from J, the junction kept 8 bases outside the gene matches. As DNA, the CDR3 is TGTGCCAGCAGTTCCTCGGGACAGGGGAGCCACGAGCAGTACTTC. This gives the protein CASSSSGQGSHEQYF.

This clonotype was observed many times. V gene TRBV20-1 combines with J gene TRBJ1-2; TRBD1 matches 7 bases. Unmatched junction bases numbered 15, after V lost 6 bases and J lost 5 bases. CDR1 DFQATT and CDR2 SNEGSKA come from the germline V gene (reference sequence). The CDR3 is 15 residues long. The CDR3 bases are TGCAGTGCCCCCTCCCCCGACAGGGATACGTATGGCTACACCTTC. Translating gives CSAPSPDRDTYGYTF.

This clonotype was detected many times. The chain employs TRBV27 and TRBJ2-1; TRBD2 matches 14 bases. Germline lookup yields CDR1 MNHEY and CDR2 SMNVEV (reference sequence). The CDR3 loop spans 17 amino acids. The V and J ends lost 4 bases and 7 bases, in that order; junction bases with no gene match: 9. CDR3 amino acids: CASSYKGWTSGRNEQFF. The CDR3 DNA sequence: TGTGCCAGCAGTTATAAGGGCTGGACTAGCGGGAGGAATGAGCAGTTCTTC.

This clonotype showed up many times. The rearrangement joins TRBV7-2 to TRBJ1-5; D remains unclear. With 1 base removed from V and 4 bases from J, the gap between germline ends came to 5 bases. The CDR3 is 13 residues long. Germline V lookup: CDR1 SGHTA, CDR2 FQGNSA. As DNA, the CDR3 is TGTGCCAGCAGCTTAGGGATAAATCAGCCCCAGCATTTT. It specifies CASSLGINQPQHF.

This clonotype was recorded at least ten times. The CDR3 DNA is TGCAGTGCCTGTACAGCGCGGGGGGTTTATTCAGATACGCAGTATTTT. Its translation: CSACTARGVYSDTQYF. The rearrangement uses TRBV20-1 and TRBJ2-3; TRBD2 aligns across 8 bases. CDR3 length: 16 amino acids. V was clipped by 6 bases and J by 4 bases; unmatched bases: 15. CDR1 DFQATT and CDR2 SNEGSKA come from the germline V gene (reference sequence).

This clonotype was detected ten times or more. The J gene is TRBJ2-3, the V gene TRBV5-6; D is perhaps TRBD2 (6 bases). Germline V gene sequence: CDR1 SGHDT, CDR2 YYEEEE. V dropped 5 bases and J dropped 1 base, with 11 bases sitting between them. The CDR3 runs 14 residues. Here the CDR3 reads CASREGLRTDTQYF. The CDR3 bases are TGTGCCAGCAGAGAGGGACTTCGCACAGATACGCAGTATTTT.

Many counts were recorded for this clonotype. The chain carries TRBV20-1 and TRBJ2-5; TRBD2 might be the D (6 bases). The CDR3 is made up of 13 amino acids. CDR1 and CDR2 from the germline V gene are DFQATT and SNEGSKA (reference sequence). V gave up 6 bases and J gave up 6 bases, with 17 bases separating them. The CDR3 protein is CSARPGLIKTQYF. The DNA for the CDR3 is TGCAGTGCGAGACCGGGACTCATAAAGACCCAGTACTTC.

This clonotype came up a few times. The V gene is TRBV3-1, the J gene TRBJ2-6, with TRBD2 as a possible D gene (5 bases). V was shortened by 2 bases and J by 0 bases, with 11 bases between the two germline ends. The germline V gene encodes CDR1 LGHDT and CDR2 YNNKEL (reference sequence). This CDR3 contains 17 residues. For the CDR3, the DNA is TGTGCCAGCAGCCAACGATGGAGGCACTCTGGGGCCAACGTCCTGACTTTC. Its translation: CASSQRWRHSGANVLTF.

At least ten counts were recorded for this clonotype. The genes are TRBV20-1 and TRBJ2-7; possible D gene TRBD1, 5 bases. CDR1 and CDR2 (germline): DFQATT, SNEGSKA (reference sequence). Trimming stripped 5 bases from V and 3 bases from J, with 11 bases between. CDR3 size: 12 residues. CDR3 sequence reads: CSASRQIYEQYF. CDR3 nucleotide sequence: TGCAGTGCTTCCCGACAGATCTACGAGCAGTACTTC.